The 32 T cell receptor beta chains below come from one sample, sequenced in a study of yellow fever vaccine responses in identical twins. MiXCR, run by TCRdb on the RT-PCR reads, gives a single entry per CDR3 protein. The sample yields approximately 600 distinct CDR3 sequences, around 70% seen once. The sample here was T cells from blood (PBMCs), unsorted or a sorted subset (not recorded which), taken before or after yellow fever vaccination (not recorded which). Every receptor here comes from a female donor who received the yellow fever vaccine.

This chain joins TRBV7-9 and TRBJ1-1; D gene ambiguous. V was trimmed by 1 base and J by 7 bases, leaving 7 bases between them. The CDR3 contains 12 residues. Germline V gene sequence: CDR1 SEHNR, CDR2 FQNEAQ (reference sequence). The DNA of the CDR3 is TGTGCCAGCAGCTTAGTGTCTGTTGAAGCTTTCTTT. It specifies CASSLVSVEAFF. Based on the CDR3 plus reference TRBV7-9 and TRBJ1-1, the full variable domain is DTGVSQNPRHKITKRGQNVTFRCDPISEHNRLYWYRQTLGQGPEFLTYFQNEAQLEKSRLLSDRFSAERPKGSFSTLEIQRTEQGDSAMYLCASSLVSVEAFFGQGTRLTVV.

V and J are TRBV11-3 and TRBJ2-1; maybe TRBD2 (5 bases). The germline gives CDR1 SGHNT, CDR2 YENEEA. CDR3 size: 13 residues. V was shortened by 5 bases and J by 12 bases, with 17 bases between the two germline ends. The CDR3 sequence is CASSPTSGMGQFF. DNA for the CDR3: TGTGCCAGCAGCCCGACATCCGGGATGGGGCAGTTCTTC.

The chain carries TRBV23-1 and TRBJ2-7; D might be TRBD1 (5 bases). TRBV23-1 is identified as an open reading frame with a role that is uncertain. V was shortened by 0 bases and J by 4 bases, with 13 bases between the two germline ends. The CDR3 is 15 amino acids. The CDR3 bases are TGCGCCAGCAGTCAATCGGTCGCAGGGCCGTACGAGCAGTACGTC. Translated: CASSQSVAGPYEQYV.

The gene calls are TRBV6-2 or TRBV6-3 and TRBJ2-2; no firm D call. The V end was cut by 5 bases, the J end by 0 bases, with 10 bases between. Germline-derived CDR1 and CDR2 are MNHEY and SVGEGT. The length of the CDR3 is 15 residues. The CDR3, as DNA: TGTGCCAGCAGTGCCCCTACAACGAACACCGGGGAGCTGTTTTTT. This gives the protein CASSAPTTNTGELFF.

This clonotype was seen a handful of times. The chain carries TRBV5-6 and TRBJ2-7; 8 bases line up with TRBD2. Germline V gives CDR1 SGHDT, CDR2 YYEEEE. The CDR3 consists of 14 residues. The V segment lost 4 bases and the J segment 0 bases; nucleotides outside the gene matches: 3. This chain's CDR3 is CASSISGTSYEQYF. The CDR3 DNA reads TGTGCCAGCAGCATTAGCGGGACCTCCTACGAGCAGTACTTC.

The chain joins TRBV6-2 or TRBV6-3 to TRBJ2-7, with D unresolved. This CDR3 comprises 19 residues. Per the germline V gene, CDR1 is MNHEY and CDR2 is SVGEGT. With 0 bases removed from V and 4 bases from J, the gap between germline ends came to 25 bases. CDR3 sequence: CASSYSIATSSVVPYEQYF. CDR3 coding DNA: TGTGCCAGCAGTTACTCGATCGCCACCTCTAGTGTGGTCCCATACGAGCAGTACTTC.

As DNA, the CDR3 is TGTGCCTGGAGCGCCCGAGGGGGCATTCAGCCCCAGCATTTT. It translates to CAWSARGGIQPQHF. V and J are TRBV30 and TRBJ1-5; 7 positions match TRBD1. This CDR3 contains 14 residues. CDR1 GTSNPN and CDR2 SVGIG come from the germline V gene (reference sequence). The J segment lost 6 bases and the V segment lost 3 bases, leaving 8 bases of the junction unmatched.

The rearrangement uses TRBV24-1 and TRBJ1-2; 9 nucleotides agree with TRBD1. CDR3 length: 14 amino acids. Trimming cost V 4 bases and J 2 bases; bases outside gene matches: 1. Per the germline V gene, CDR1 is KGHDR and CDR2 is SFDVKD. CDR3 in DNA: TGTGCCACCAGTGAACAGGGGGCGAACTATGGCTACACCTTC. The encoded protein is CATSEQGANYGYTF.

The chain couples TRBV18 to TRBJ1-2, with TRBD1 as a possible D gene (6 bases). V was cut by 4 bases and J by 0 bases, with 15 bases left in between. Germline loops: CDR1 KGHSH, CDR2 LQKENI. CDR3 length: 16 residues. The CDR3 DNA is TGTGCCAGCTCACTTCCCGGACAGTTAGCTAACTATGGCTACACCTTC. Protein product: CASSLPGQLANYGYTF.

About this clonotype itself: It may be a read error: a sequence one base away is much more abundant. The chain links TRBV11-3 to TRBJ1-1; D gene ambiguous. Germline V gene data show CDR1 as SGHNT and CDR2 as YENEEA. V lost 4 bases and J lost 4, with 10 bases in between. The CDR3 contains 13 residues. This CDR3 reads CASSYTFGTEAFF. The CDR3, as DNA: TGTGCCAGCAGCTATACGTTTGGCACTGAAGCTTTCTTT.

This clonotype has just one count. The chain employs TRBV2 and TRBJ2-4; 9 bases are shared with TRBD2. This CDR3 contains 15 residues. V was pared by 0 bases and J by 8 bases, with 5 bases of the junction left unmatched. From germline, CDR1 is SNHLY and CDR2 FYNNEI. CDR3 DNA: TGTGCCAGCAGTGAAGCTAGCGGGGGTTCGGACATTCAGTACTTC. This sequence encodes CASSEASGGSDIQYF.

The chain has TRBV6-2 or TRBV6-3 and TRBJ1-2, with D possibly being TRBD1 (5 bases). CDR1 and CDR2 from the germline V gene are MNHEY and SVGEGT. V lost 0 bases to trimming and J lost 7 bases, with 12 bases between them. CDR3 length: 14 amino acids. The CDR3 loop reads CASSYSRVQGGYTF. In DNA form, the CDR3 reads TGTGCCAGCAGTTACTCGAGGGTTCAGGGTGGCTACACCTTC.

The rearrangement joins TRBV6-2 or TRBV6-3 to TRBJ1-2; no clear D gene. Trimming left V 6 bases short and J 3 bases short, with 2 bases between. Germline CDR1 reads MNHEY; CDR2 reads SVGEGT. This CDR3 has 10 amino acids. The CDR3 DNA follows: TGTGCCAGCAGACACTATGGCTACACCTTC. This encodes CASRHYGYTF.

The V gene is TRBV16, the J gene TRBJ2-7; 7 bases align to TRBD2. Looked up from germline, CDR1 is KGHSY and CDR2 is FQNENV. The V segment lost 4 bases and the J segment 3 bases; nucleotides outside the gene matches: 6. The CDR3 length is 14 residues. The CDR3 is CASSPDTSVYEQYV. CDR3 DNA sequence: TGTGCCAGCAGCCCGGACACTAGCGTCTACGAGCAGTACGTC.

This clonotype occurred a few times. Germline is not matched at one junction end, which may reflect a read error. The rearrangement links TRBV10-1 to TRBJ1-4; D remains unclear. CDR1 is WNHNN, CDR2 SYGVQD, per germline (reference sequence). The CDR3 contains 10 residues. The CDR3, as DNA: TGCGCCAGCAGTACCGGACCGGTGATTTTT. It specifies CASSTGPVIF.

This chain's CDR3 is CASTFDNTEAFF. For the CDR3, the DNA is TGCGCCAGCACGTTTGACAACACTGAAGCTTTCTTT. The V and J genes are TRBV5-1 and TRBJ1-1, with D uncertain. Germline V lookup: CDR1 SGHRS, CDR2 YFSETQ. The CDR3 totals 12 residues. V was pared by 6 bases and J by 2 bases, with 8 bases between. The whole variable domain, filled in from reference TRBV5-1 and TRBJ1-1, reads KAGVTQTPRYLIKTRGQQVTLSCSPISGHRSVSWYQQTPGQGLQFLFEYFSETQRNKGNFPGRFSGRQFSNSRSEMNVSTLELGDSALYLCASTFDNTEAFFGQGTRLTVV.

V is TRBV4-3 and J is TRBJ1-6, with unresolved D. The CDR3 runs to 15 residues. Trimming took 1 base from V and 3 from J, leaving 7 bases between them. Per germline, CDR1 LGHNA and CDR2 YSLEER. The CDR3 sequence: CASSQVSDYNSPLHF. As DNA, the CDR3 is TGCGCCAGCAGCCAAGTGTCGGACTATAATTCACCCCTCCACTTT.

This chain joins TRBV7-9 and TRBJ2-7; D unresolved. Trimming pared 3 bases from V and 1 base from J, leaving 7 bases between. The germline gives CDR1 SEHNR, CDR2 FQNEAQ (reference sequence). The CDR3 has 13 residues. The CDR3 loop reads CASSFPGSYEQYF. CDR3 sequence (DNA): TGTGCCAGCAGCTTCCCAGGTTCCTACGAGCAGTACTTC.

The genes are TRBV20-1 and TRBJ2-2, with unresolved D. With 0 bases removed from V and 0 bases from J, the gap between germline ends came to 8 bases. The CDR3 loop spans 15 amino acids. Germline lookup yields CDR1 DFQATT and CDR2 SNEGSKA (reference sequence). CDR3 coding DNA: TGCAGTGCTAGAGATCGCGTACCGAACACCGGGGAGCTGTTTTTT. This codes for CSARDRVPNTGELFF.

The rearrangement joins TRBV11-1 to TRBJ2-1, with a tentative D call TRBD2 (5 bases). Germline V gene lookup returns CDR1 SGHAT and CDR2 FQDESV (reference sequence). Trimming removed 0 bases from V and 9 bases from J, with 12 bases in between. This CDR3 is 14 amino acids long. CDR3 protein: CASSLALREGEQFF. CDR3 nucleotide sequence: TGTGCCAGCAGCTTAGCGCTTCGGGAAGGTGAGCAGTTCTTC.

The chain joins TRBV20-1 to TRBJ2-1, with 13 positions matching TRBD2. The germline CDR1 and CDR2 sequences are DFQATT and SNEGSKA (reference sequence). Trimming cost V 1 base and J 10 bases; bases outside gene matches: 4. The CDR3 is 14 amino acids. The CDR3 here is CSARGGLAGPEQFF. CDR3 nucleotides: TGCAGTGCTAGAGGGGGACTAGCGGGACCGGAGCAGTTCTTC.

In nucleotides, the CDR3 is TGTGCCAGCAGCTTATTTTCCCAAGAGACCCAGTACTTC. Translated: CASSLFSQETQYF. This chain uses TRBV11-1 with TRBJ2-5; no firm D call. V was trimmed by 2 bases and J by 1 base, leaving 5 bases between them. This CDR3 is 13 amino acids long. CDR1 is SGHAT and CDR2 is FQDESV in the germline V gene (reference sequence).

The chain has TRBV10-3 and TRBJ1-1; no clear D. The CDR3 loop spans 12 amino acids. CDR1 is ENHRY, CDR2 SYGVKD, per germline. Between the trimmed V and J ends, which lost 6 bases and 5 bases, there was a span of 10 bases. The CDR3 loop is CAISPLGTEAFF. The CDR3 nucleotides are TGTGCCATCAGCCCGCTAGGGACTGAAGCTTTCTTT.

The count of this clonotype is one. The rearrangement links TRBV13 to TRBJ2-4; D not resolved. The CDR3 consists of 16 residues. The germline CDR1 and CDR2 sequences are PRHDT and FYEKMQ (reference sequence). Trimming cost V 2 bases and J 0 bases, with 11 bases left between them. The CDR3 is CASSLYGLLAKNIQYF. The CDR3 DNA follows: TGTGCCAGCAGCTTATATGGTTTACTAGCCAAAAACATTCAGTACTTC.

This clonotype was counted once. CDR3 bases: TGTGCCAGCAGCCCACAGATCGGACGGCACGAGCAGTACGTC. Its protein product is CASSPQIGRHEQYV. This sequence joins TRBV6-1 and TRBJ2-7; D is uncertain. The CDR3 spans 14 residues. Germline values: CDR1 MNHNS, CDR2 SASEGT. Trimming pared 6 bases from V and 5 bases from J, leaving 17 bases between.

This chain joins TRBV12-3 or TRBV12-4 and TRBJ2-1; 8 bases align to TRBD2. The ends lost 3 bases at V and 0 bases at J; junction bases unmatched: 1. The CDR3 loop spans 15 amino acids. The CDR3, as DNA: TGTGCCAGCAGTTTTAGCGGGACCTCCTACAATGAGCAGTTCTTC. It is translated as CASSFSGTSYNEQFF.

The chain is built from TRBV14 and TRBJ2-7; 7 bases line up with TRBD1. This CDR3 is built from 13 residues. Germline-derived CDR1 and CDR2 are SGHDN and FVKESK. V lost 4 bases, J lost 3 bases, and 3 bases stayed unmatched. The CDR3 DNA reads as TGTGCCAGCAGCCCCGGACAGGACTACGAGCAGTACTTC. Translating gives CASSPGQDYEQYF.

The V gene is TRBV11-1, the J gene TRBJ2-1, with a possible D match to TRBD2 (6 bases). Germline V lookup: CDR1 SGHAT, CDR2 FQDESV (reference sequence). V lost 5 bases and J lost 10, with 9 bases in between. This CDR3 region has 11 residues. CDR3 nucleotide sequence: TGTGCCAGCAGCCCAAGCGGGGAGCAGTTCTTC. The encoded protein is CASSPSGEQFF.

The V gene is TRBV10-1, the J gene TRBJ1-1; unclear D gene. The V gene lost 6 bases and the J gene lost 6 bases, with 11 bases spanning the gap. This CDR3 is built from 12 residues. Germline CDR1 WNHNN, CDR2 SYGVQD (reference sequence). CDR3 sequence reads: CASSEDVSEAFF. CDR3 nucleotide sequence: TGCGCCAGCAGCGAGGACGTGTCTGAAGCTTTCTTT.

V is TRBV12-3 or TRBV12-4 and J is TRBJ1-2; D gene ambiguous. CDR3 size: 13 residues. V was clipped by 3 bases and J by 5 bases, with 10 bases between them. The CDR3 loop reads CASSLLIGYGYTF. The CDR3 DNA follows: TGTGCCAGCAGTTTGTTAATCGGGTATGGCTACACCTTC.

V is TRBV19 and J is TRBJ2-1; 9 bases align to TRBD2. Trimming at V came to 7 bases and at J to 8 bases, leaving 12 bases not matched to a gene. Germline V CDR1 and CDR2: LNHDA, SQIVND (reference sequence). There are 15 residues in the CDR3. CDR3 residues: CASNSAAGGIDEQFF. In nucleotides, the CDR3 is TGTGCCAGTAATTCGGCTGCGGGAGGGATAGATGAGCAGTTCTTC.

The chain is built from TRBV20-1 and TRBJ2-7, with 7 nucleotides matching TRBD2. Germline CDR1 reads DFQATT; CDR2 reads SNEGSKA (reference sequence). V dropped 0 bases and J dropped 7; count of bases not matched to a gene: 12. This CDR3 has 15 amino acids. CDR3 DNA: TGCAGTGCTAGAGATTGGGCCTTCCCCGGGGGGGAGCAGTACTTC. It is translated as CSARDWAFPGGEQYF.